This entry is about one T cell receptor beta chain. Measured with immunoSEQ multiplex PCR; TCRdb has only the in-frame clones, and not every one. The data contain a few hundred thousand clones, more than 70% of them singletons. This CDR3 contains 13 residues. V lost 4 bases and J lost 8, with 14 bases in between. This record belongs to a study of blood T cell repertoires in COVID-19. In the study overall: Researchers got acute and convalescent COVID-19 samples from the United States, Italy and Spain.

This receptor was taken from a woman aged 60-75 years with COVID-19, enrolled during active disease. The chain links TRBV12-3 or TRBV12-4 to TRBJ1-2; D perhaps matches TRBD1 (5 bases). The sample taken for sequencing was peripheral blood. The CDR3 sequence: CASSSAGDRGYTF. Written as DNA, the CDR3 is TGTGCCAGCAGTTCGGCGGGGGATCGGGGCTACACCTTC.